The T cell receptor (beta chain) described here comes from a study of T cell repertoires in cytomegalovirus infection (dated by TCRdb to between 2017 and 2020). About the study as a whole: The peptide stimulations were aimed at well-studied HLA-B-restricted epitopes as well as recently identified HLA-C-restricted CMV epitopes, whose presentation resists viral immunomodulation. Donor HLA type was relevant to the analysis, as public TCR beta signatures indicated carriage of CMV infection together with the matching HLA type.

Study-wide findings and limitations: In both this cohort and an independent roughly 350-donor cohort, the cumulative frequency of public TCR beta family members distinguished carriers of CMV infection plus the relevant HLA type. The ex vivo response was dominated by HLA-C-restricted CMV-specific TCR beta clonotypes, which also provided the single most frequent clonotype in two of eight donors.

According to the germline V gene, CDR1 reads MGHDK and CDR2 reads SYGVNS. CDR3 length: 15 amino acids, cysteine to phenylalanine. The entry retains the CDR3 DNA only, 45 bases that are in frame from base 1. V is pruned by 1 base and J by 6 bases, leaving 3 bases of the junction without a gene match. For this clonotype: This receptor's antigen is unknown. No qualities accompany the bases; no much larger clone lies one base away.

This specimen's treatment or condition label, interpreted: in vitro stimulation with specific CMV peptide epitopes to enrich CMV-specific T cells. The sequencing machine was an Illumina HiSeq 1500. The raw public reads went through TCRdb reprocessing: fastp at Q25, MiXCR clone calling, in-frame beta chains kept. One record per CDR3 amino acid sequence lists the most common genes and DNA. The sample table holds 65,000 to 85,000 distinct CDR3 sequences, of which 25% to 30% were seen once. Together, the top ten hold roughly three fifths of the sample. The chain links TRBV25-1 with TRBJ1-4, with TRBD1 matching 9 junction bases. The TCR originated in a human donor in good health (CMV status not recorded). Some clones in this sample may be carry-over from other donors' samples. Material: CD8+ T cells from cultured PBMCs, obtained from culture after CMV antigen stimulation. The nucleotides are TGTGCCAGCAGTGAATCTAGGACAGGGGATGAAAAACTGTTTTTT. Its amino acids are CASSESRTGDEKLFF.